The T cell receptor (beta chain) under discussion was sequenced for a study of blood T cell repertoires in COVID-19. Turning to the study itself: Sources were T cells, B-cell-depleted T cells, or PBMCs; the material itself was cDNA or gDNA.

Germline CDR1 reads MNHEY; CDR2 reads SMNVEV (reference sequence). The V end was cut by 0 bases, the J end by 3 bases, with 6 bases between. This CDR3 is 13 amino acids long. Seattle patient enrollment occurred during active infection, with longitudinal follow-up thereafter. Authors' analysis steps: For nucleated cells, counts were estimated from reference gene primer amplification. Here immunoSEQ multiplex PCR was the method, and the copy in TCRdb shows in-frame clones only, minus some. V, J and clone size reflect that table, while D and trimming were determined from the DNA. The sample includes 200,000 to 250,000 clones, roughly 85% of them seen just once. This clone was counted once. In the same sample, other DNA sequences code for this CDR3.

Sample: peripheral blood. The receptor's source is a woman in her 70s with COVID-19, enrolled during active disease. The chain uses TRBV27 and TRBJ2-7; D is perhaps TRBD1 (6 bases). The CDR3 bases are TGTGCCAGCAGTTTATCAGGGGGCTACGAGCAGTACTTC. Its protein product is CASSLSGGYEQYF.